Shown below are 9 T cell receptor beta chains from a single sample sequenced in a study of tumor-infiltrating lymphocytes in oesophageal squamous cell carcinoma. In TCRdb, the PCR reads were re-called with MiXCR into one record per CDR3 protein. The table has 15,000 to 20,000 distinct CDR3 sequences, around two fifths seen once; the top ten hold around 35%. The sequenced sample consisted of esophageal tumor tissue. Every receptor here comes from a male donor with esophageal squamous cell carcinoma.

The CDR3 coding sequence is TGTGCCAGCAGCTTAGCTAGCGGGGGGGCCACCTACGAGCAGTACTTC. This gives the protein CASSLASGGATYEQYF. The chain uses TRBV7-2 and TRBJ2-4; the match to TRBD2 covers 11 bases. The J call is in doubt because the DNA end fits TRBJ2-7 better. The CDR3 totals 16 residues. The germline gives CDR1 SGHTA, CDR2 FQGNSA.

The chain carries TRBV9 and TRBJ2-2, with 7 bases lining up with TRBD2. The CDR3 is 13 residues long. V was clipped by 5 bases and J by 7 bases; unmatched bases: 5. The germline gives CDR1 SGDLS, CDR2 YYNGEE. CDR3 region: CASRRAGVGELFF. The CDR3 DNA is TGTGCCAGCAGACGGGCGGGAGTCGGGGAGCTGTTTTTT.

This clonotype was found many times. The rearrangement uses TRBV10-2 and TRBJ2-3; unclear D gene. CDR3 length: 14 residues. The V end lost 7 bases, the J end lost 2 bases, and 13 bases lay between the germline ends. Germline V gives CDR1 WSHSY, CDR2 SAAADI. The CDR3 is CASKISVTTDTQYF. The CDR3 nucleotides read TGCGCCAGCAAGATCAGCGTTACCACAGATACGCAGTATTTT.

Ten or more counts support this clonotype. A junction boundary mismatches the germline segment, possibly from a read error. The rearrangement joins TRBV6-1 to TRBJ2-4; perhaps TRBD1 as D (6 bases). Germline CDR1 MNHNS, CDR2 SASEGT. This CDR3 has 15 residues. The CDR3 DNA follows: TGTGCCAGCAGCGAACAGGGTGGGGGTAATTCACCCCTCCACTTC. This codes for CASSEQGGGNSPLHF.

This clonotype occurred a few times. The chain employs TRBV19 and TRBJ1-4; 10 bases line up with TRBD1. The CDR3 length is 16 residues. V shed 5 bases and J 7 bases; nucleotides not matched to a gene: 10. From germline, CDR1 is LNHDA and CDR2 SQIVND (reference sequence). The CDR3 DNA reads as TGTGCCAGTAGTCGACAGGGACAGGGGTCCCTTGAAAAACTGTTTTTT. This sequence encodes CASSRQGQGSLEKLFF.

As concerns this clonotype: Relative to the germline gene, one junction end is altered; a read error may explain this. The gene calls are TRBV4-2 and TRBJ1-6; D unclear. The CDR3 is made up of 16 amino acids. CDR1 LGHNA and CDR2 YNFKEQ come from the germline V gene. The CDR3 DNA reads as TGTGCCAGCAGCCTCACCGGACGCCGCTCCTACAATGAGCAGTACTTT. Translation: CASSLTGRRSYNEQYF.

This rearrangement joins TRBV7-3 to TRBJ1-1; 14 positions match TRBD2. The tail of the sequence fits TRBJ2-3 better, so the J call may be wrong. The CDR3 covers 15 residues. The V gene's germline CDR1 is SGHTA and CDR2 FQGTGA. CDR3 residues: CASSPGTSGSHTQYF. The DNA of the CDR3 is TGTGCCAGCAGCCCCGGGACTAGCGGGAGTCATACGCAGTATTTT.

This clonotype was observed a few times. Since a much larger clone is just one base distant, this may be a read error. The chain has TRBV7-9 and TRBJ2-7; the D gene is possibly TRBD2 (6 bases). The CDR3 is 13 amino acids. Trimming took off 4 bases at V and 7 bases at J, with 14 bases between the two ends. Germline V gene lookup returns CDR1 SEHNR and CDR2 FQNEAQ (reference sequence). The CDR3 protein is CASSSGTLNEQYF. CDR3 DNA: TGTGCCAGCAGCTCCGGGACTCTAAATGAGCAGTACTTC.

This clonotype was seen at least ten times. The CDR3 region has the DNA TGCGCCAGCAGCCTACGGCTCGGGACCTACAATGAGCAGTACTTC. Protein product: CASSLRLGTYNEQYF. This sequence joins TRBV5-1 and TRBJ2-7, with D perhaps TRBD1 or TRBD2 (5 bases each). Germline V lookup: CDR1 SGHRS, CDR2 YFSETQ. Trimming shortened V by 4 bases and J by 7 bases, and 21 bases separated the two germline ends. The CDR3 length is 15 residues.